This T cell receptor beta chain was sequenced for a study of PD-1 blockade in classical Hodgkin lymphoma. The time point is: cycle 4 day 1 (C4D1), after 5 to 7 weeks of nivolumab. Each patient's relapse followed autologous stem cell transplantation, and brentuximab vedotin exposure varied. Data came from immunoSEQ multiplex PCR; TCRdb stores just in-frame clones and leaves some out. The sample yields approximately 61,000 clones, 87% seen once. Losses at the gene ends were 5 bases for V and 11 bases for J; bases not matched to a gene: 16. Germline V gene sequence: CDR1 MDHEN, CDR2 SYDVKM. CDR3 size: 16 residues.

The V gene is TRBV28, the J gene TRBJ2-5, with 11 positions matching TRBD2. Here the sequenced sample was peripheral blood mononuclear cells (PBMCs), taken before the fourth cycle of nivolumab. This TCR came from a human donor with classical Hodgkin lymphoma. The CDR3 coding sequence is TGTGCCAGCAGTCCCCCTGGGGTAGCGGGGGGGGCTATACAGTACTTC. It encodes CASSPPGVAGGAIQYF.